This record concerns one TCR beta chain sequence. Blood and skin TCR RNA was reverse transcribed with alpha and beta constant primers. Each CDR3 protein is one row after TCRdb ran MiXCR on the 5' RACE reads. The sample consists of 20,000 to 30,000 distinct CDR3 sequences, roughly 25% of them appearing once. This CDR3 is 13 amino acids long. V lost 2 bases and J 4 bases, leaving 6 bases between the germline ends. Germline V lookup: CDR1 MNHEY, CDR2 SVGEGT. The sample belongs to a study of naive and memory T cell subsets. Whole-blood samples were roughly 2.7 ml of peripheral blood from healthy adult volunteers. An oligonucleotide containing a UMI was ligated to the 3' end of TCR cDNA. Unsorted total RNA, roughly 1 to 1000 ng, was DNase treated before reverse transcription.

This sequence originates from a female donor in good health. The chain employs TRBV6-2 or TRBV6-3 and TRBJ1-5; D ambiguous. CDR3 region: CASSYAENQPQHF. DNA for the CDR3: TGTGCCAGCAGTTACGCGGAAAATCAGCCCCAGCATTTT.